The next 11 T cell receptor beta chains were all read from a single sample in a study of cytomegalovirus exposure and HLA in healthy donors. PCR primers comprised 60 Vbeta and 13 Jbeta primers. The data were produced by immunoSEQ multiplex PCR, yet TCRdb's version contains in-frame clones alone and is incomplete. The sample has some 200,000 clones, 80% seen once. Sequenced input: PBMCs. These receptors were collected from a man in his forties in good health and CMV-seropositive.

The V call is TRBV6-5, the J call TRBJ1-2; the D gene is possibly TRBD1 (6 bases). The germline V gene has CDR1 MNHEY and CDR2 SVGAGI. This CDR3 spans 12 amino acids. Trimming took off 7 bases at V and 5 bases at J, with 11 bases between the two ends. CDR3 amino acids: CASTTTGYGYTF. As DNA, the CDR3 is TGTGCCAGCACCACGACAGGTTATGGCTACACCTTC.

This clone was detected once. The rearrangement joins TRBV4-1 to TRBJ1-5; 8 bases align to TRBD1. The junction had 6 bases not matched to a gene; V was cut back by 2 bases and J by 6 bases. Germline lookup yields CDR1 MGHRA and CDR2 YSYEKL. CDR3 length equals 15 residues. CDR3 residues: CASSQLDRETQPQHF. The CDR3 DNA follows: TGCGCCAGCAGCCAACTGGACAGGGAGACTCAGCCCCAGCATTTT.

This chain joins TRBV19 and TRBJ1-4; 9 bases are shared with TRBD1. Germline V gene sequence: CDR1 LNHDA, CDR2 SQIVND (reference sequence). CDR3 length equals 14 residues. Trimming removed 9 bases from V and 6 bases from J; junction bases left unmatched: 8. CDR3 amino acids: CASRNRGRDEKLFF. The CDR3 bases are TGTGCCAGCAGGAACAGGGGGCGGGATGAAAAACTGTTTTTT. Based on the CDR3 plus reference TRBV19 and TRBJ1-4, the full variable domain is DGGITQSPKYLFRKEGQNVTLSCEQNLNHDAMYWYRQDPGQGLRLIYYSQIVNDFQKGDIAEGYSVSREKKESFPLTVTSAQKNPTAFYLCASRNRGRDEKLFFGSGTQLSVL.

V and J are TRBV2 and TRBJ1-5, with D uncertain. The CDR3 runs 11 residues. Looked up from germline, CDR1 is SNHLY and CDR2 is FYNNEI. Deletions cut 3 bases from V and 7 bases from J, with 4 bases between. The CDR3 loop reads CASSEEQPQHF. Here the CDR3 DNA reads TGTGCCAGCAGTGAGGAGCAGCCCCAGCATTTT.

The gene calls are TRBV5-4 and TRBJ2-1; 8 nucleotides match TRBD2. Per germline, CDR1 SGHNT and CDR2 YYREEE (reference sequence). This CDR3 region has 15 residues. Losses at the gene ends were 4 bases for V and 7 bases for J; bases not matched to a gene: 10. The CDR3 region is CASSTSGGPNNEQFF. The CDR3 DNA reads TGTGCCAGCAGCACTTCGGGGGGGCCAAATAATGAGCAGTTCTTC.

This clone was recorded a few times. V is TRBV19 and J is TRBJ2-7; possible D gene TRBD1, 6 bases. Trimming stripped 5 bases from V and 2 bases from J, with 13 bases between. From germline, CDR1 is LNHDA and CDR2 SQIVND (reference sequence). The CDR3 loop spans 14 amino acids. Here the CDR3 reads CASSDPGTTYEQYF. The CDR3 coding sequence is TGTGCCAGTAGTGACCCCGGGACAACCTACGAGCAGTACTTC.

This clone appeared a few times. V is TRBV28 and J is TRBJ1-5; no clear D gene. Germline V CDR1 and CDR2: MDHEN, SYDVKM. With 3 bases removed from V and 7 bases from J, the gap between germline ends came to 7 bases. CDR3 length: 12 residues. CDR3 nucleotide sequence: TGTGCCAGCAGTTTCCCTCAGCAGCCCCAGCATTTT. Translated, it gives CASSFPQQPQHF.

The genes are TRBV19 and TRBJ2-5; TRBD1 aligns across 12 bases. The CDR3 has 16 residues. Germline values: CDR1 LNHDA, CDR2 SQIVND (reference sequence). Trimming cost V 3 bases and J 5 bases; bases outside gene matches: 7. CDR3 amino acids: CASSMAGQGAGETQYF. CDR3 sequence (DNA): TGTGCCAGTAGTATGGCGGGACAGGGGGCAGGGGAGACCCAGTACTTC.

The gene calls are TRBV11-1 and TRBJ1-6; TRBD1 matches 7 bases. The CDR3 is 15 residues long. The V gene's germline CDR1 is SGHAT and CDR2 FQDESV (reference sequence). V trimming: 4 bases; J trimming: 6 bases; junction bases outside the gene matches: 6. The chain's CDR3 is CASSSLTGVNSPLHF. CDR3 sequence (DNA): TGTGCCAGCAGCTCCTTAACAGGGGTTAATTCACCCCTCCACTTT.

This chain connects TRBV7-8 to TRBJ2-5, with a tentative D call TRBD2 (7 bases). Germline V gene lookup returns CDR1 SGHVS and CDR2 FQNEAQ. Trimming took off 6 bases at V and 4 bases at J, with 15 bases between the two ends. CDR3 length equals 14 residues. The CDR3 is CASRWRGGLETQYF. As DNA, the CDR3 is TGTGCCAGCAGATGGAGGGGGGGTTTAGAGACCCAGTACTTC.

The chain employs TRBV28 and TRBJ1-3; 8 positions match TRBD1. V lost 1 base to trimming and J lost 6 bases; unmatched junction nucleotides: 2. There are 14 residues in the CDR3. CDR1 and CDR2 (germline): MDHEN, SYDVKM. The CDR3 DNA reads as TGTGCCAGCAGTTTATCAGGGGGCTCAAACACCATATATTTT. Its protein product is CASSLSGGSNTIYF.